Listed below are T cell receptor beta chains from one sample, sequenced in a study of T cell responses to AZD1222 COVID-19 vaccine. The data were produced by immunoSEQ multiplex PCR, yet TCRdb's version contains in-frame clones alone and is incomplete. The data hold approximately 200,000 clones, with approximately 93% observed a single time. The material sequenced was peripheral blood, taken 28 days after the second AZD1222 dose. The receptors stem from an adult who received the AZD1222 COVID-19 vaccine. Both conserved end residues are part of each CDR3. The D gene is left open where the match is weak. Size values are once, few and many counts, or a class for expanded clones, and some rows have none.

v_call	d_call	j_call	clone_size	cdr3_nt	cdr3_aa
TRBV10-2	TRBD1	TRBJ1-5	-	TGCGCCAGCACCGGGACAGGGGACTATCAGCCCCAGCATTTT	CASTGTGDYQPQHF
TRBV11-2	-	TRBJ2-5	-	TGTGCCAGCAGCTTAGTCCAGGGCCAAGAGACCCAGTACTTC	CASSLVQGQETQYF
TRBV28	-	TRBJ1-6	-	TGTGCCAGCAGTCCTGGGACCCATAATTCACCCCTCCACTTT	CASSPGTHNSPLHF
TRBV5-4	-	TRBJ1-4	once	TGTGCCAGCAGCCACGACCAGGGAAGTGAAAAACTGTTTTTT	CASSHDQGSEKLFF
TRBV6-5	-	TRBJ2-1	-	TGTGCCAGCCCCGGGCCACCAAGCTCCTACAATGAGCAGTTCTTC	CASPGPPSSYNEQFF
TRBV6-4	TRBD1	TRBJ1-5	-	TGTGCCAGCAGTGGACAGGGAAGTCAGCCCCAGCATTTT	CASSGQGSQPQHF
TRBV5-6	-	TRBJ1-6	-	TGTGCCAGCAGCTCGGGAGTGGTACCCCTCCACTTT	CASSSGVVPLHF
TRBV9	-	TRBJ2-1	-	TGTGCCAGCAGCACGGATGTCTACAATGAGCAGTTCTTC	CASSTDVYNEQFF
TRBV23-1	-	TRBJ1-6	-	TGCGCCAGCAGTCAGAGTTTCTTT	CASSQSFF
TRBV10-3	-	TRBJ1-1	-	TGTGCCATCGGGGGGGAGGGGAACACTGAAGCTTTCTTT	CAIGGEGNTEAFF
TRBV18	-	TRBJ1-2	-	TGTGCCAGCTCACGCGGGAACGTCGACAGCCCAATCCCGGCTTATGGCTACACCTTC	CASSRGNVDSPIPAYGYTF
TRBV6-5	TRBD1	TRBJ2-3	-	TGTGCCAGCGTTCCGGGACAGCTTTCCACAGATACGCAGTATTTT	CASVPGQLSTDTQYF
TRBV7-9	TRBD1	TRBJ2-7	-	TGTGCCAGCAGCTTGGGGACAGGCCCGGTGTACTTC	CASSLGTGPVYF
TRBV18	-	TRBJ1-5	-	TGTGCCAGCTCACCCGAAGGGGGGTGGCAGCCCCAGCATTTT	CASSPEGGWQPQHF
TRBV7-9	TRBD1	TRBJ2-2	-	TGTGCCAGCAGCTCCGGGACAGGGTTGACCGGGGAGCTGTTTTTT	CASSSGTGLTGELFF
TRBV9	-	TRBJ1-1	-	TGTGCCAGCAGCCCTGAGGACCGCAGGGGCACTGAAGCTTTCTTT	CASSPEDRRGTEAFF
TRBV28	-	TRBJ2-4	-	TGTGCCAGCAGTTTATTCTCGGGCATTCAGTACTTC	CASSLFSGIQYF
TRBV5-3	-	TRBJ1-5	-	TGTGCCAGAAGCTATCTGGATAGCAATCAGCCCCAGCATTTT	CARSYLDSNQPQHF
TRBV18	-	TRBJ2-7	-	TGTGCCAGCTCACCGACGGTCCCCACAGTTAATTCCTTGTACGAGCAGTACTTC	CASSPTVPTVNSLYEQYF
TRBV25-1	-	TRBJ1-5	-	TGTGCCAGCAGTGAAGGAGGTATTGGGGGGGGCGTGGGGCAGCCCCAGCATTTT	CASSEGGIGGGVGQPQHF
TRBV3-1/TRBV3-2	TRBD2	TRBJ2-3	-	TGTGCCAGCAGTCGCGGGGGGGGGACAGATACGCAGTATTTT	CASSRGGGTDTQYF
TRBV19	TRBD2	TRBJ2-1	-	TGTGCCAGTAGTATACGTAGCGGGGACTACAATGAGCAGTTCTTC	CASSIRSGDYNEQFF
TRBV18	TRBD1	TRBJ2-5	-	TGTGCCAGCTCACCACGACAGGGCCTCGAGGAGACCCAGTACTTC	CASSPRQGLEETQYF
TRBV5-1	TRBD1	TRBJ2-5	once	TGCGCCAGCAGCGGAGGGACAGGGAGGGAGACCCAGTACTTC	CASSGGTGRETQYF
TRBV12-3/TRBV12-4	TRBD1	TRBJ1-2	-	TGTGCCAGCACACCCCGGGACAGGGACGGCTACACCTTC	CASTPRDRDGYTF
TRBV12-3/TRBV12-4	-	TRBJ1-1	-	TGTGCCAGCAGCCTCGTGGGGGTCCAAGCTTTCTTT	CASSLVGVQAFF
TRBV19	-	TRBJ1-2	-	TGTGCCAGTAGTATAGGTACAACCAACTATGGCTACACCTTC	CASSIGTTNYGYTF
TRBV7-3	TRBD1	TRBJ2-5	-	TGTGCCAGCAGCCCCCGGGACAGGGAGACCCAGTACTTC	CASSPRDRETQYF
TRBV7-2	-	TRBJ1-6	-	TGTGCCAGCAGCCCCTCAGCCCCGTCAGGGTGGAGCTCACCCCTCCACTTT	CASSPSAPSGWSSPLHF
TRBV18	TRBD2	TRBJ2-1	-	TGTGCCAGCTCAGCACTAGCGGGGCCAGATGAGCAGTTCTTC	CASSALAGPDEQFF
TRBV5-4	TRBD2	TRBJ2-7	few	TGTGCCAGCAGCGCAGGAGCGGGGGGCACTGCCTACGAGCAGTACTTC	CASSAGAGGTAYEQYF
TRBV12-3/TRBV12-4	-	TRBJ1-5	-	TGTGCCACTTCAGAACAGGGAAATCAGCCCCAGCATTTT	CATSEQGNQPQHF
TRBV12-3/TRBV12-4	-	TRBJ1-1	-	TGTGCCAGCAGTGAATGGACAACTGAAGCTTTCTTT	CASSEWTTEAFF
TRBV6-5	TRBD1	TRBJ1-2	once	TGTGCCACCATCCGGGACAGATATTATGGCTACACCTTC	CATIRDRYYGYTF
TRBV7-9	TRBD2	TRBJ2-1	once	TGTGCCAGCAGCTGGCGGGGGGGCCGGAATGAGCAGTTCTTC	CASSWRGGRNEQFF
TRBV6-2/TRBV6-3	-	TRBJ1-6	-	TGTGCCAGCAGTGTCCTGACGAGGAATTCACCCCTCCACTTT	CASSVLTRNSPLHF
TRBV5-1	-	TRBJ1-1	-	TGCGCCAGCAGCTTCTTACAGGGTGACACTGAAGCTTTCTTT	CASSFLQGDTEAFF
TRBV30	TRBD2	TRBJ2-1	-	TGTGCCTGGAGTCAAGGACTAGCTACCTACAATGAGCAGTTCTTC	CAWSQGLATYNEQFF
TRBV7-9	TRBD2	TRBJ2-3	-	TGTGCCAGCAGCTTAGCACTAGCGGGCACAGATACGCAGTATTTT	CASSLALAGTDTQYF
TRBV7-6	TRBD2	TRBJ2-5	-	TGTGCCAGCAGCTTCAACAGCGGGGGGGCCATTCAAGAGACCCAGTACTTC	CASSFNSGGAIQETQYF
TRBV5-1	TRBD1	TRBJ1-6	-	TGCGCCAGCAGCTTAACAGGGGCTGCTAATTCACCCCTCCACTTT	CASSLTGAANSPLHF
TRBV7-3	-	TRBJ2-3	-	TGTGCCAGCAGCCCGGGACTCAATGGTGGGACAGATACGCAGTATTTT	CASSPGLNGGTDTQYF
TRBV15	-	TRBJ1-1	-	TGTGCCACCTCGAGGACAGTTTCGAACACTGAAGCTTTCTTT	CATSRTVSNTEAFF
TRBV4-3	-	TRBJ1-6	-	TGCGCCAGCAGCCATTCAGCAGGGGCTTCACCCCTCCACTTT	CASSHSAGASPLHF
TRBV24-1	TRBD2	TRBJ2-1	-	TGTGCCACCAGTGATTTGACTAGCGGGGGTACGGAGCAGTTCTTC	CATSDLTSGGTEQFF